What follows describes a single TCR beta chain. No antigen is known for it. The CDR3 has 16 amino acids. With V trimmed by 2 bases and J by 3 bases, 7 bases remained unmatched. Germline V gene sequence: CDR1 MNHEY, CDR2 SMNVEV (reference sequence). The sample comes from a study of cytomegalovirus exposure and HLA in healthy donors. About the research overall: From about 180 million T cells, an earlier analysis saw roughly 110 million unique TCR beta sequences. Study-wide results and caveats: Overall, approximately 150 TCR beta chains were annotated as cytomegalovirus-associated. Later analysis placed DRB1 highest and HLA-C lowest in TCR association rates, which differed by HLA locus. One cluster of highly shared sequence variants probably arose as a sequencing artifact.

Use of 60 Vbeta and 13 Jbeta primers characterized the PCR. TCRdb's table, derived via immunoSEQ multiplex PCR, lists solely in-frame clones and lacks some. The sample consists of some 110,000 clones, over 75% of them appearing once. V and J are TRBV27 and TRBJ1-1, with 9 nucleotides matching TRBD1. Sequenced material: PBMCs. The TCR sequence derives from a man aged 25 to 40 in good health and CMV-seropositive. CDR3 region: CASSLNGDRVYTEAFF. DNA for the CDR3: TGTGCCAGCAGTTTAAATGGGGACAGGGTCTACACTGAAGCTTTCTTT.